This T cell receptor beta chain was captured in a study of blood T cell repertoires in COVID-19. The method was immunoSEQ multiplex PCR; TCRdb's version includes in-frame clones alone and lacks a portion of them. Of about 400,000 clones in the sample, approximately 90% were seen once. The CDR3 covers 12 residues. The ends were cut back, 6 bases at V and 7 bases at J, with 12 bases in the middle. Germline-derived CDR1 and CDR2 are SNHLY and FYNNEI. The cohort comprised adults aged about 18 to 89 years residing in 20 to 30 US areas. Researchers sorted participants into cohorts using their self-reported clinical history.

The rearrangement uses TRBV2 and TRBJ1-2, with a weak D call TRBD1 (6 bases). This receptor was taken from a woman between 45 and 65 years old who had recovered from COVID-19. The sequenced sample consisted of PBMCs or T cells enriched from blood (not recorded which). CDR3 DNA: TGTGCCAGCAGGGACAGCAGGATTGGCTACACCTTC. Translated: CASRDSRIGYTF.